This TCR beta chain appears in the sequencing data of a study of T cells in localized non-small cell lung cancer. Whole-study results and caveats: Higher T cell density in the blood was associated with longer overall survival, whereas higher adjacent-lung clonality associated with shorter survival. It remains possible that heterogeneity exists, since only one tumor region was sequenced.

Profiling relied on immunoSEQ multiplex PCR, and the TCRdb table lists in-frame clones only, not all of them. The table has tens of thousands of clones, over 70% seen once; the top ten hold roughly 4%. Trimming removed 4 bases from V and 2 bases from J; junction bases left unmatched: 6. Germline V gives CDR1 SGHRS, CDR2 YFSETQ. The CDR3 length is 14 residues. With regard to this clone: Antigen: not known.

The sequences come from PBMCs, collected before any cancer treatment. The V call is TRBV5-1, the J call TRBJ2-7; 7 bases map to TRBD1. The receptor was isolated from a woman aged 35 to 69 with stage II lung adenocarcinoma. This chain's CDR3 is CASSEYRGPYEQYF. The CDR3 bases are TGCGCCAGCAGCGAATACAGGGGACCCTACGAGCAGTACTTC.